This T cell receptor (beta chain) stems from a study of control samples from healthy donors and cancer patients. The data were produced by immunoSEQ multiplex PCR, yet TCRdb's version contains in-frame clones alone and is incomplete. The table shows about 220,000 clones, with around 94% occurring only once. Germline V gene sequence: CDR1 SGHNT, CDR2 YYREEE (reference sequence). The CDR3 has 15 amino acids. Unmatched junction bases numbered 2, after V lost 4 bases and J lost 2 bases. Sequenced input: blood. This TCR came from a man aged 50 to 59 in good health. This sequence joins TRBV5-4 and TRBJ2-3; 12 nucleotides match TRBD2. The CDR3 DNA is TGTGCCAGCAGCCGGACTAGCGGGGACACAGATACGCAGTATTTT. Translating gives CASSRTSGDTDTQYF.